Below, 17 T cell receptor beta chains from the same sample are listed, as sequenced in a study of blood T cell repertoires in COVID-19. Here immunoSEQ multiplex PCR was the method, and the copy in TCRdb shows in-frame clones only, minus some. The sample has about 270,000 clones, around 91% seen once. Sequenced: PBMCs or T cells enriched from blood (not recorded which). The receptor source for this set is a woman in her late teens or twenties who had recovered from COVID-19.

This chain uses TRBV30 with TRBJ1-5, with D possibly being TRBD1 (6 bases). The V gene lost 0 bases and the J gene lost 6 bases, with 12 bases spanning the gap. The CDR3 extends over 14 amino acids. Germline CDR1 reads GTSNPN; CDR2 reads SVGIG (reference sequence). The CDR3 loop is CAWSVGGGGQPQHF. The CDR3 bases are TGTGCCTGGAGTGTAGGCGGGGGCGGTCAGCCCCAGCATTTT.

This clone has just one count. DNA of the CDR3: TGTGCCAGCAGTATACAGGGTGACAACTATGGCTACACCTTC. It is translated as CASSIQGDNYGYTF. The V gene is TRBV2, the J gene TRBJ1-2, with a tentative D call TRBD1 (6 bases). The CDR3 has 14 amino acids. Trimming pared 5 bases from V and 2 bases from J, leaving 12 bases between. The germline V gene has CDR1 SNHLY and CDR2 FYNNEI.

This chain joins TRBV28 and TRBJ1-3, with D tentatively TRBD1 (6 bases). Germline CDR1 MDHEN, CDR2 SYDVKM. This CDR3 has 17 residues. The ends were cut back, 1 base at V and 0 bases at J, with 13 bases in the middle. CDR3 residues: CASSLSRTALSGNTIYF. The CDR3 DNA is TGTGCCAGCAGTTTATCCCGGACAGCACTCTCTGGAAACACCATATATTTT.

The gene calls are TRBV15 and TRBJ1-2; D is uncertain. Trimming took off 0 bases at V and 4 bases at J, with 6 bases between the two ends. The germline CDR1 and CDR2 sequences are LNHNV and YYDKDF (reference sequence). This CDR3 has 13 residues. The CDR3 region has the DNA TGTGCCACCAGCAGAGATCTTGTCTATGGCTACACCTTC. Protein sequence: CATSRDLVYGYTF.

V gene TRBV7-9 combines with J gene TRBJ1-2; tentatively, D is TRBD1 (5 bases). The CDR3 has 15 residues. The germline CDR1 and CDR2 sequences are SEHNR and FQNEAQ (reference sequence). V lost 0 bases to trimming and J lost 6 bases, with 14 bases between them. The CDR3 coding sequence is TGTGCCAGCAGCTTAGCGTCGGCCAGGGCGCATGGCTACACCTTC. It codes for CASSLASARAHGYTF.

The chain joins TRBV2 to TRBJ1-4; D remains unclear. Germline V gives CDR1 SNHLY, CDR2 FYNNEI. This CDR3 is built from 15 residues. V was shortened by 9 bases and J by 8 bases, with 22 bases between the two germline ends. This CDR3 reads CASKPFVDPGEKLFF. Here the CDR3 DNA reads TGTGCCAGTAAGCCGTTCGTCGACCCGGGGGAAAAACTGTTTTTT. The variable domain in full, with the rest retrieved from reference TRBV2 and TRBJ1-4, is EPEVTQTPSHQVTQMGQEVILRCVPISNHLYFYWYRQILGQKVEFLVSFYNNEISEKSEIFDDQFSVERPDGSNFTLKIRSTKLEDSAMYFCASKPFVDPGEKLFFGSGTQLSVL.

The chain is built from TRBV10-2 and TRBJ1-2; no reliable D call. This CDR3 contains 13 residues. The V end lost 5 bases, the J end lost 5 bases, and 12 bases lay between the germline ends. CDR1 is WSHSY, CDR2 SAAADI, per germline. The CDR3 region has the DNA TGCGCCAGCAGTTTGGGAGAGACGTATGGCTACACCTTC. As protein: CASSLGETYGYTF.

V is TRBV19 and J is TRBJ1-1, with 10 bases matching TRBD1. Trimming at V came to 6 bases and at J to 5 bases, leaving 9 bases not matched to a gene. Germline V gene sequence: CDR1 LNHDA, CDR2 SQIVND (reference sequence). The CDR3 consists of 15 residues. The CDR3 here is CASSLGDRGLTEAFF. Written as DNA, the CDR3 is TGTGCCAGTAGCCTAGGGGACAGGGGACTTACTGAAGCTTTCTTT.

The chain employs TRBV18 and TRBJ1-1; tentatively, D is TRBD1 (5 bases). CDR1 KGHSH and CDR2 LQKENI come from the germline V gene. This CDR3 has 15 amino acids. The V end lost 6 bases, the J end lost 1 base, and 15 bases lay between the germline ends. The CDR3 loop is CASSPGGVENTEAFF. The CDR3 DNA follows: TGTGCCAGCTCCCCGGGAGGGGTCGAGAACACTGAAGCTTTCTTT.

This clone was counted once. The genes are TRBV28 and TRBJ1-4; D is unclear. The CDR3 extends over 16 amino acids. The germline CDR1 and CDR2 sequences are MDHEN and SYDVKM. Trimming took 0 bases from V and 0 from J, leaving 8 bases between them. CDR3 loop: CASSLWVRATNEKLFF. The CDR3 DNA follows: TGTGCCAGCAGTTTATGGGTCCGCGCAACTAATGAAAAACTGTTTTTT.

With respect to this clone: This sample includes further DNA sequences coding for the same CDR3. The chain has TRBV9 and TRBJ1-6, with D maybe TRBD1 (5 bases). The CDR3 is 14 residues long. Between the trimmed V and J ends, which lost 0 bases and 7 bases, there was a span of 8 bases. Germline lookup yields CDR1 SGDLS and CDR2 YYNGEE. The CDR3 sequence: CASSVGTGNSPLHF. The DNA of the CDR3 is TGTGCCAGCAGCGTAGGTACAGGCAATTCACCCCTCCACTTT.

The chain carries TRBV11-2 and TRBJ2-7, with D possibly TRBD1 on 6 matching bases. V lost 3 bases, J lost 4 bases, and 13 bases lay in between. The length of the CDR3 is 14 residues. Germline V gene lookup returns CDR1 SGHAT and CDR2 FQNNGV. DNA for the CDR3: TGTGCCAGCAGCTTCACAGGGAATACGTACGAGCAGTACTTC. It is translated as CASSFTGNTYEQYF.

V is TRBV5-1 and J is TRBJ1-1, with D possibly matching TRBD1 (6 bases). Trimming pared 4 bases from V and 1 base from J, leaving 11 bases between. Germline-derived CDR1 and CDR2 are SGHRS and YFSETQ. The CDR3 totals 14 residues. CDR3 in amino acids: CASSLTGPNTEAFF. CDR3 DNA sequence: TGCGCCAGCAGCCTTACAGGGCCGAACACTGAAGCTTTCTTT.

CDR3 in DNA: TGTGCCAGCAGTCGACAGGGTCACTACGGCGAGCAGTACTTC. Amino acids: CASSRQGHYGEQYF. The J gene is TRBJ2-7, the V gene TRBV6-6; 7 bases line up with TRBD1. Germline CDR1 and CDR2: MNHNY and SVGAGI (reference sequence). The CDR3 is 14 amino acids. With V trimmed by 5 bases and J by 6 bases, 10 bases remained unmatched.

V usage is TRBV3-1 (or the pseudogene TRBV3-2) and J usage is TRBJ1-1; D is unclear. With 4 bases removed from V and 1 base from J, the gap between germline ends came to 7 bases. Per germline, CDR1 LGHDT and CDR2 YNNKEL (reference sequence). CDR3 length: 13 residues. The CDR3 region has the DNA TGTGCCAGCAGCCCTCGGGGGAACACTGAAGCTTTCTTT. Its protein product is CASSPRGNTEAFF.

The V gene is TRBV2, the J gene TRBJ1-2, with 7 bases aligning to TRBD1. CDR3 length: 15 amino acids. Germline loops: CDR1 SNHLY, CDR2 FYNNEI. V lost 1 base and J lost 6; bases outside the gene matches: 8. The CDR3 protein is CASSEEFGTANGYTF. CDR3 sequence (DNA): TGTGCCAGCAGTGAAGAGTTTGGGACAGCGAATGGCTACACCTTC.

The chain carries TRBV9 and TRBJ2-7, with 7 bases that match TRBD1. The CDR3 has 15 residues. Germline-derived CDR1 and CDR2 are SGDLS and YYNGEE. V dropped 4 bases and J dropped 0; count of bases not matched to a gene: 7. The CDR3 bases are TGTGCCAGCAGCCTAACGACAGGGAGCTCCTACGAGCAGTACTTC. Translated, it gives CASSLTTGSSYEQYF.